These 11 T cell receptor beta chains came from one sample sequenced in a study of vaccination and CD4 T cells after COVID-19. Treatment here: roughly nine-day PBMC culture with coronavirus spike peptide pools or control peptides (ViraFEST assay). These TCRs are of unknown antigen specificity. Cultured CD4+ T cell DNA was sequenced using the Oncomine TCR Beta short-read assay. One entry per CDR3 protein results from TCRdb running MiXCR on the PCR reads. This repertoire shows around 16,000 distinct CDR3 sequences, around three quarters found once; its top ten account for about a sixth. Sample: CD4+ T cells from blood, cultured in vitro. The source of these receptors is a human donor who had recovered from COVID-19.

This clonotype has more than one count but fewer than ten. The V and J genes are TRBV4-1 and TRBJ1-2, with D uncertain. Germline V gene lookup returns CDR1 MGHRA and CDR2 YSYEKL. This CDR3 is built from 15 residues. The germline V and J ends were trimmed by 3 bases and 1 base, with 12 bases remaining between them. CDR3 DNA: TGCGCCAGCAGCCAGGACCATGGTCGTAACTATGGCTACACCTTC. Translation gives CASSQDHGRNYGYTF.

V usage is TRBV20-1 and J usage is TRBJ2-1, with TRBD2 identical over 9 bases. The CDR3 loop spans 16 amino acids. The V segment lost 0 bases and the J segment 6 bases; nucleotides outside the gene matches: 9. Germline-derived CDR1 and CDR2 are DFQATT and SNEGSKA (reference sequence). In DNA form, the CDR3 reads TGCAGTGCTAGAGATCCCCTTAGCGGGAGCGGCAATGAGCAGTTCTTC. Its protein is CSARDPLSGSGNEQFF.

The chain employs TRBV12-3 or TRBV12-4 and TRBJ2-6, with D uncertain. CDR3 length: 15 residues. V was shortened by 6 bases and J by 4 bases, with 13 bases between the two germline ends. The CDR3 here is CASSTMGFGANVLTF. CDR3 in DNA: TGTGCCAGCAGCACGATGGGGTTCGGGGCCAACGTCCTGACTTTC.

In DNA, the CDR3 is TGTGCCAGCACCCCAGGTCGGGGGTTACCCTACGAGCAGTACTTC. Translation: CASTPGRGLPYEQYF. The chain recombines TRBV6-1 with TRBJ2-7; D is possibly TRBD2 (6 bases). V was clipped by 7 bases and J by 2 bases, with 18 bases between them. Germline V gene sequence: CDR1 MNHNS, CDR2 SASEGT. The CDR3 contains 15 residues.

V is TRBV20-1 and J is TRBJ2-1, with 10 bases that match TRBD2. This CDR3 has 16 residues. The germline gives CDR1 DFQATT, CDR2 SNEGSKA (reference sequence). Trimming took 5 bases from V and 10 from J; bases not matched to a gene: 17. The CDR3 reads CSARRREAGGPGEQFF. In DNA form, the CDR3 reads TGCAGTGCTCGACGCCGGGAAGCGGGAGGGCCCGGAGAGCAGTTCTTC.

The CDR3 coding sequence is TGTGCCAGCAGCTCAGCCGGGCGGCGGGATACGCAGTATTTT. Its translation: CASSSAGRRDTQYF. V is TRBV7-3 and J is TRBJ2-3; unclear D gene. Per the germline V gene, CDR1 is SGHTA and CDR2 is FQGTGA. There are 14 residues in the CDR3. V lost 4 bases and J 6 bases, leaving 14 bases between the germline ends.

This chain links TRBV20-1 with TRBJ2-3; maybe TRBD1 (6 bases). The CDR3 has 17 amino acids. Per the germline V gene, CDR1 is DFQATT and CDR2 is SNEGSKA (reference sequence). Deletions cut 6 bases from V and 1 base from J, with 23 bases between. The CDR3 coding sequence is TGCAGTGCCTCTATTGTGGGGGCCGTAGCTCGCACAGATACGCAGTATTTT. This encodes CSASIVGAVARTDTQYF.

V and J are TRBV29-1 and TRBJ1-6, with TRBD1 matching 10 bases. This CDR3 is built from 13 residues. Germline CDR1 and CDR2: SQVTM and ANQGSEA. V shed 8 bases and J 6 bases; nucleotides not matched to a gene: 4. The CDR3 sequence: CSIRDRGNSPLHF. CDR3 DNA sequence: TGCAGCATCCGGGACAGGGGTAATTCACCCCTCCACTTT.

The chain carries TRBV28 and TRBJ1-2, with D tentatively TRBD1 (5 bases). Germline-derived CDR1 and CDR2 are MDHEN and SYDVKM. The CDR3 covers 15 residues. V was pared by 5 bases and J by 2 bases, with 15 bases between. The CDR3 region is CASSRPGQGNYGYTF. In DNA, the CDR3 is TGTGCCAGCAGTCGCCCGGGGCAGGGAAACTATGGCTACACCTTC.

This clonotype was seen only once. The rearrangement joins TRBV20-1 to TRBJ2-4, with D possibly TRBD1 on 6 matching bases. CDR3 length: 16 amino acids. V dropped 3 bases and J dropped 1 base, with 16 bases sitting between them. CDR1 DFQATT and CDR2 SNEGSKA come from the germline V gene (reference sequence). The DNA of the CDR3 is TGCAGTGCTAGTCCCCGACCGAGGGGGGCCAAAAACATTCAGTACTTC. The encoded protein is CSASPRPRGAKNIQYF.

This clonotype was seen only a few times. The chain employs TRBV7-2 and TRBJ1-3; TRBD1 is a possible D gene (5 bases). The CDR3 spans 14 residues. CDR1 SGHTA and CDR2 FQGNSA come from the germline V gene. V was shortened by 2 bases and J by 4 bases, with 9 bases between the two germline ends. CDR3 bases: TGTGCCAGCAGCTTACGCAGGGACGGAAACACCATATATTTT. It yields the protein CASSLRRDGNTIYF.